A single sample is the source of the 21 T cell receptor beta chains below, sequenced in a study of cytomegalovirus exposure and HLA in healthy donors. Primers included in the PCR were 60 Vbeta and 13 Jbeta primers. TCRdb's table, derived via immunoSEQ multiplex PCR, lists solely in-frame clones and lacks some. Here the sample spans roughly 100,000 clones, roughly 82% being singletons. Material: PBMCs. The receptors were sampled from a woman aged 50 to 65 in good health and CMV-seropositive.

This sequence joins TRBV7-2 and TRBJ2-1; 11 positions match TRBD2. Trimming removed 1 base from V and 7 bases from J; junction bases left unmatched: 6. Germline V gene lookup returns CDR1 SGHTA and CDR2 FQGNSA. The CDR3 length is 16 residues. CDR3 DNA: TGTGCCAGCAGCTTAGTCCTAGCGGGGGGTATAAATGAGCAGTTCTTC. It encodes CASSLVLAGGINEQFF.

CDR3 loop: CASSRNRAYTGELFF. The DNA for the CDR3 is TGTGCCAGCAGCCGTAACAGGGCATACACCGGGGAGCTGTTTTTT. The chain couples TRBV11-2 to TRBJ2-2; D is possibly TRBD1 (6 bases). Germline V gene data show CDR1 as SGHAT and CDR2 as FQNNGV. Deletions cut 5 bases from V and 3 bases from J, with 13 bases between. This CDR3 spans 15 amino acids.

The chain uses TRBV18 and TRBJ1-2, with 10 bases matching TRBD1. Germline V gene sequence: CDR1 KGHSH, CDR2 LQKENI. The CDR3 runs to 15 residues. The ends lost 1 base at V and 3 bases at J; junction bases unmatched: 2. CDR3: CASSPQGTGDYGYTF. The DNA for the CDR3 is TGTGCCAGCTCACCACAGGGGACAGGGGACTATGGCTACACCTTC.

This chain links TRBV7-6 with TRBJ1-1; D is undetermined. This CDR3 comprises 16 residues. Germline CDR1 and CDR2: SGHVS and FNYEAQ. With 4 bases removed from V and 0 bases from J, the gap between germline ends came to 15 bases. The CDR3 loop is CASSSTAPTMNTEAFF. The CDR3 coding sequence is TGTGCCAGCAGCTCTACGGCGCCCACTATGAACACTGAAGCTTTCTTT.

The genes are TRBV7-9 and TRBJ2-5; possibly TRBD2 for D (7 bases). Trimming stripped 5 bases from V and 0 bases from J, with 19 bases between. Germline loops: CDR1 SEHNR, CDR2 FQNEAQ (reference sequence). The CDR3 length is 17 residues. The CDR3 DNA sequence: TGTGCCAGCAGCCCGATGGGGGGGGGCGCCTACCAAGAGACCCAGTACTTC. Encoded protein: CASSPMGGGAYQETQYF.

To note about this clone: The same CDR3 is also encoded by other DNA sequences in this sample. CDR3 DNA sequence: TGTGCCAGCAGCGTAGGTAGCGGGAGCACAGATACGCAGTATTTT. It encodes CASSVGSGSTDTQYF. The chain employs TRBV9 and TRBJ2-3, with 7 nucleotides matching TRBD2. Germline CDR1 SGDLS, CDR2 YYNGEE. Germline trimming cut 0 bases from V and 0 bases from J; bases unmatched to any gene: 1. The length of the CDR3 is 15 residues.

The gene calls are TRBV28 and TRBJ2-1; 10 bases are a match to TRBD2. The length of the CDR3 is 18 residues. CDR1 and CDR2 (germline): MDHEN, SYDVKM. V gave up 4 bases and J gave up 1 base; unmatched junction bases: 10. The CDR3 spells CASSSPGKRGGSYNEQFF. The CDR3 DNA reads TGTGCCAGCAGTTCTCCCGGAAAGCGGGGGGGATCCTACAATGAGCAGTTCTTC.

The chain has TRBV30 and TRBJ2-5; 7 bases match TRBD2. V lost 3 bases and J lost 0; bases outside the gene matches: 4. There are 14 residues in the CDR3. CDR1 and CDR2 from the germline V gene are GTSNPN and SVGIG (reference sequence). The CDR3 bases are TGTGCCTGGAGCGTCGGGGGGTACCAAGAGACCCAGTACTTC. Its translation: CAWSVGGYQETQYF. Complete variable domain (other parts from reference TRBV30 and TRBJ2-5): SQTIHQWPATLVQPVGSPLSLECTVEGTSNPNLYWYRQAAGRGLQLLFYSVGIGQISSEVPQNLSASRPQDRQFILSSKKLLLSDSGFYLCAWSVGGYQETQYFGPGTRLLVL.

The rearrangement uses TRBV4-1 and TRBJ2-5, with 9 bases fitting TRBD1. The J call is uncertain, as TRBJ2-7 better fits the DNA end. CDR1 and CDR2 from the germline V gene are MGHRA and YSYEKL. The length of the CDR3 is 16 residues. In DNA, the CDR3 is TGCGCCAGCAGCCAATCGCCGGCACAGGGGGCGTACGAGCAGTACTTC. It codes for CASSQSPAQGAYEQYF.

This clone was detected once. The chain is built from TRBV5-1 and TRBJ1-2; D is ambiguous. Germline values: CDR1 SGHRS, CDR2 YFSETQ. V lost 4 bases and J 4 bases, leaving 17 bases between the germline ends. This CDR3 is 15 amino acids long. The CDR3 sequence: CASSPRRGGSYGYTF. CDR3 coding DNA: TGCGCCAGCAGCCCCCGGCGAGGCGGCAGCTATGGCTACACCTTC.

The chain uses TRBV28 and TRBJ1-2; 9 bases align to TRBD1. Germline CDR1 reads MDHEN; CDR2 reads SYDVKM. J lost 4 bases, V lost 4 bases, and 7 bases had no gene match. The CDR3 spans 15 residues. The CDR3 DNA is TGTGCCAGCAGTTCCCCAGGACAGGGGTTCTATGGCTACACCTTC. This sequence encodes CASSSPGQGFYGYTF.

The CDR3 region is CASGPQGRGLNTEAFF. The CDR3 DNA reads as TGCGCCAGCGGACCACAGGGGCGTGGGCTGAACACTGAAGCTTTCTTT. The rearrangement links TRBV5-1 to TRBJ1-1; 7 bases map to TRBD1. V trimming: 7 bases; J trimming: 0 bases; junction bases outside the gene matches: 12. There are 16 residues in the CDR3. Germline V lookup: CDR1 SGHRS, CDR2 YFSETQ.

The genes are TRBV5-4 and TRBJ2-5, with 13 bases aligning to TRBD2. Germline assignment: CDR1 SGHNT and CDR2 YYREEE (reference sequence). The CDR3 consists of 15 residues. V dropped 9 bases and J dropped 0; count of bases not matched to a gene: 5. CDR3 sequence: CAMVLAGGYQETQYF. The CDR3 DNA reads TGTGCCATGGTACTAGCGGGGGGGTACCAAGAGACCCAGTACTTC.

This chain joins TRBV9 and TRBJ2-2; no firm D call. V was trimmed by 7 bases and J by 4 bases, leaving 17 bases between them. From germline, CDR1 is SGDLS and CDR2 YYNGEE. The CDR3 extends over 15 amino acids. The CDR3, as DNA: TGTGCCAGCGAGAGCATTGGCGGCGCCACCGGGGAGCTGTTTTTT. It yields the protein CASESIGGATGELFF.

The chain combines TRBV29-1 with TRBJ1-2; D remains unclear. Germline V gene lookup returns CDR1 SQVTM and CDR2 ANQGSEA. V was shortened by 6 bases and J by 8 bases, with 10 bases between the two germline ends. There are 10 residues in the CDR3. CDR3 sequence: CSVRNGGYTF. Here the CDR3 DNA reads TGCAGCGTCCGTAACGGGGGCTACACCTTC.

A word on this clone: A read error may produce the germline difference seen at one junction end. The sample carries other DNA sequences with the same CDR3. The J gene is TRBJ2-3, the V gene TRBV18; TRBD1 agrees at 7 bases. This CDR3 is built from 15 residues. Looked up from germline, CDR1 is KGHSH and CDR2 is LQKENI. The CDR3 loop is CASSPRTGGTDTQYF. CDR3 nucleotides: TGTGCCAGCTCCCCACGGACAGGAGGCACAGATACGCAGTATTTT.

The chain is built from TRBV4-2 and TRBJ2-5; TRBD2 matches 13 bases. Germline V gene data show CDR1 as LGHNA and CDR2 as YNFKEQ. The V gene end was trimmed by 1 base and the J gene end by 12 bases; junction bases not matched to a gene: 5. This CDR3 comprises 14 residues. In nucleotides, the CDR3 is TGTGCCAGCAGCCAAGGGACTAGCGGGGGACCCGAGTACTTC. Protein: CASSQGTSGGPEYF.

The rearrangement links TRBV2 to TRBJ1-1; the match to TRBD1 covers 7 bases. The CDR3 loop spans 14 amino acids. Germline V gene lookup returns CDR1 SNHLY and CDR2 FYNNEI. V was clipped by 6 bases and J by 1 base; unmatched bases: 5. CDR3 amino acids: CASRRTGKNTEAFF. DNA of the CDR3: TGTGCCAGCAGGAGGACAGGAAAGAACACTGAAGCTTTCTTT.

J is TRBJ1-4 and V is TRBV6-5; 7 bases align to TRBD1. The CDR3 extends over 15 amino acids. Germline lookup yields CDR1 MNHEY and CDR2 SVGAGI. Trimming took 7 bases from V and 5 from J; bases not matched to a gene: 10. The CDR3 DNA follows: TGTGCCAGCACTTATTCGGGGACAGAAAATGAAAAACTGTTTTTT. Its protein product is CASTYSGTENEKLFF.

The V gene is TRBV5-1, the J gene TRBJ1-2, with TRBD1 matching over 7 bases. The ends lost 4 bases at V and 2 bases at J; junction bases unmatched: 8. The CDR3 has 15 residues. Per germline, CDR1 SGHRS and CDR2 YFSETQ. The CDR3 sequence is CASSRGTEPNYGYTF. In DNA form, the CDR3 reads TGCGCCAGCAGCCGCGGGACAGAACCGAACTATGGCTACACCTTC.

CDR3 nucleotide sequence: TGCGCCAGCAGCCAAGAGTTGGGGACACTGGAAGCTTTCTTT. Translating gives CASSQELGTLEAFF. The V and J genes are TRBV4-1 and TRBJ1-1; D is perhaps TRBD1 (6 bases). V lost 0 bases, J lost 8 bases, and 13 bases lay in between. The CDR3 runs to 14 residues. CDR1 is MGHRA, CDR2 YSYEKL, per germline.